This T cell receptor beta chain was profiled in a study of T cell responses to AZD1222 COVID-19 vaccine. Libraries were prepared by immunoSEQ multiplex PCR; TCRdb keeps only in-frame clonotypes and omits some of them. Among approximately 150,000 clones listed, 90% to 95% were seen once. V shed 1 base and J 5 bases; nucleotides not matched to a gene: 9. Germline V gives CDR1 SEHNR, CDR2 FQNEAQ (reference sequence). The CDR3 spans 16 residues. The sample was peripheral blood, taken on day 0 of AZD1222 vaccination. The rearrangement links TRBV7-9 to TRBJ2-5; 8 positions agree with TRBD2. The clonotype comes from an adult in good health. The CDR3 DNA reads TGTGCCAGCAGCTTAGGACGGGGGGGCCTCGGGGAGACCCAGTACTTC. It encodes CASSLGRGGLGETQYF.